This is a list of T cell receptor beta chains from one sample in a study of T cells after posttransplantation cyclophosphamide. Here immunoSEQ multiplex PCR was the method, and the copy in TCRdb shows in-frame clones only, minus some. The data contain 20,000 to 25,000 clones, 80% to 90% of them seen just once; the ten biggest clones take up 8.2%. The sequenced sample was PBMCs, obtained after an allogeneic stem cell transplant with a calcineurin inhibitor and methotrexate. All receptors come from a female patient aged 50 to 60 who received an allogeneic stem cell transplant from an unrelated donor, was CMV-positive, and had chronic GVHD only. Some T cells may originate from the graft donor. CDR3s include the opening cysteine and the closing phenylalanine or tryptophan.

TRBV27,TRBJ1-1,13,CASRSQGNTEAFF
TRBV7-2,TRBJ1-3,14,CASSGRVFENTIYF
TRBV2,TRBJ1-1,11,CASSGTVEAFF
TRBV4-2,TRBJ2-1,15,CASSQAGLDDNEQFF
TRBV27,-,14,CASSLWAGASEQYF
TRBV4-2,TRBJ2-7,16,CASSPTSGRAGYEQYF
TRBV5-5,TRBJ1-1,14,CASSLARGLSEAFF
TRBV4-2,TRBJ1-1,13,CASSYTVNTEAFF
TRBV7-8,TRBJ2-7,14,CASIPGQGIYEQYF
TRBV5-4,TRBJ2-5,15,CASSLGQGVQETQYF
TRBV30,TRBJ1-4,15,CAWSKRGGPSEKLFF
TRBV6-1,TRBJ1-2,13,CAGGALTTSGYTF
TRBV7-2,TRBJ1-2,12,CASSLSGNGYTF
TRBV5-1,TRBJ2-1,17,CASSLALGQTQYNEQFF
TRBV29-1,TRBJ1-3,14,CSAGRGDPGNTIYF
TRBV10-3,TRBJ1-4,12,CAISKGPEELFF
TRBV6-1,TRBJ1-2,15,CASSDMGQRIYGYTF
TRBV10-3,TRBJ2-5,15,CAIRSGQGGEETQYF
TRBV28,TRBJ2-7,14,CASSTGTGAYEQYF
TRBV5-6,TRBJ2-1,14,CASTPGLAFYEQFF
TRBV25-1,TRBJ2-7,16,CASSESGQGSSYEQYF
TRBV4-2,TRBJ2-1,20,CASSQSPGTSGRVAYNEQFF
TRBV5-1,TRBJ2-7,12,CASSGPSYEQYF
TRBV11-3,TRBJ2-5,14,CASSALTDQETQYF
TRBV30,TRBJ1-1,10,CAWGGTEAFF
TRBV4-1,TRBJ2-1,19,CASSQEVIAGVSSYNEQFF
TRBV5-1,TRBJ2-1,15,CASSLTPSSYNEQFF
TRBV2,TRBJ2-7,15,CASSTWGGKIYEQYF
TRBV20-1,TRBJ2-5,11,CSGGGSETQYF
TRBV4-1,TRBJ1-4,16,CASSQEPGQGNEKLFF
TRBV6-1,TRBJ2-2,17,CASSDPGLATNTGELFF
TRBV27,TRBJ1-3,14,CASRAGFPGNTIYF
TRBV5-6,TRBJ2-7,16,CASSLERPLSSYEQYF
TRBV5-6,TRBJ2-2,18,CASSSGALAGAGTGELFF
TRBV18,TRBJ1-2,14,CASSPNGQNYGYTF
TRBV28,TRBJ2-1,14,CASSLRLGGNEQFF
TRBV4-1,TRBJ2-1,16,CASSQDFTRTGREQFF
TRBV30,TRBJ1-2,10,CASEINGYTF
TRBV7-3,TRBJ1-1,15,CASSLRAGGVTEAFF
TRBV29-1,TRBJ2-1,13,CSVAQRLGNEQFF
TRBV19,TRBJ2-5,13,CASSGLSGETQYF
TRBV7-3,TRBJ2-3,15,CASSLGLAGTDTQYF